The 26 T cell receptor beta chains listed next were all sequenced from one sample in a study of T cells after yellow fever vaccination. MiXCR, applied by TCRdb to the 5' RACE reads, yields one record per CDR3 protein. The profile covers about 120,000 distinct CDR3 sequences, with 8.9% appearing a single time and roughly 43% taken by the ten largest. Sequencing was performed on CD8+ T cells sorted from PBMCs, taken on the day of the yellow fever booster vaccination. The receptors shown here come from a man between 18 and 35 years old who received the YFV17D yellow fever vaccine.

This clonotype has a handful of counts. The V and J genes are TRBV4-3 and TRBJ2-2; 7 bases map to TRBD1. The CDR3 extends over 16 amino acids. With V trimmed by 2 bases and J by 2 bases, 5 bases remained unmatched. Per the germline V gene, CDR1 is LGHNA and CDR2 is YSLEER. The CDR3 protein is CASSQLTGENTGELFF. The CDR3, as DNA: TGCGCCAGCAGCCAACTAACAGGGGAAAACACCGGGGAGCTGTTTTTT.

This clonotype was seen only a few times. V gene TRBV12-3 or TRBV12-4 combines with J gene TRBJ2-5; 12 bases are shared with TRBD2. J was trimmed by 1 base and V by 3 bases; bases with no gene match: 6. The CDR3 consists of 17 residues. The CDR3 loop reads CASSFLAGGWGQETQYF. The CDR3 DNA reads as TGTGCCAGCAGTTTCCTAGCGGGGGGGTGGGGCCAAGAGACCCAGTACTTC.

This clonotype was recorded at least ten times. V is TRBV6-6 and J is TRBJ2-7; D is unresolved. The germline V gene encodes CDR1 MNHNY and CDR2 SVGAGI (reference sequence). The CDR3 sequence is 13 residues long. Trimming took off 4 bases at V and 8 bases at J, with 15 bases between the two ends. The CDR3 nucleotides are TGTGCCAGCAGTTCAGGTGGTGTCCCGAAGCAGTACGTC. Amino acids: CASSSGGVPKQYV.

This clonotype was detected only a few times. The chain is built from TRBV15 and TRBJ2-2; 7 positions agree with TRBD1. The V and J ends lost 4 bases and 4 bases, in that order; junction bases with no gene match: 9. The CDR3 is made up of 16 amino acids. CDR1 is LNHNV and CDR2 is YYDKDF in the germline V gene (reference sequence). The CDR3 is CATSTELTGTTGELFF. CDR3 sequence (DNA): TGTGCCACCAGCACTGAATTGACAGGGACCACCGGGGAGCTGTTTTTT.

This clonotype was seen repeatedly, ten times or more. The genes are TRBV5-6 and TRBJ2-2; perhaps TRBD1 as D (6 bases). Germline V gene lookup returns CDR1 SGHDT and CDR2 YYEEEE. This CDR3 has 15 amino acids. The ends were cut back, 3 bases at V and 1 base at J, with 10 bases in the middle. CDR3 in DNA: TGTGCCAGCAGCTCCCACAGGGAGAACACCGGGGAGCTGTTTTTT. Translation gives CASSSHRENTGELFF. Drawing the rest from reference TRBV5-6 and TRBJ2-2, the complete variable domain is DAGVTQSPTHLIKTRGQQVTLRCSPKSGHDTVSWYQQALGQGPQFIFQYYEEEERQRGNFPDRFSGHQFPNYSSELNVNALLLGDSALYLCASSSHRENTGELFFGEGSRLTVL.

The chain uses TRBV7-8 and TRBJ2-7; 10 bases are a match to TRBD2. The CDR3 sequence is 14 residues long. V gave up 5 bases and J gave up 3 bases; unmatched junction bases: 4. Germline V gene sequence: CDR1 SGHVS, CDR2 FQNEAQ. The chain's CDR3 is CASSSSGGLYEQYF. CDR3 nucleotide sequence: TGTGCCAGCAGCAGTAGCGGGGGGCTCTACGAGCAGTACTTC.

The chain uses TRBV24-1 and TRBJ2-1; 7 nucleotides agree with TRBD1. The V gene end was trimmed by 9 bases and the J gene end by 10 bases; junction bases not matched to a gene: 14. Germline V gene lookup returns CDR1 KGHDR and CDR2 SFDVKD. This CDR3 comprises 14 residues. The CDR3 sequence: CATSRQTGNREQFF. The CDR3, as DNA: TGTGCCACCTCGCGTCAGACAGGGAATCGAGAGCAGTTCTTC.

This clonotype was detected a few times. The rearrangement links TRBV6-4 to TRBJ2-1, with 8 bases fitting TRBD2. Losses at the gene ends were 0 bases for V and 7 bases for J; bases not matched to a gene: 8. Germline assignment: CDR1 MRHNA and CDR2 SNTAGT. The CDR3 is made up of 16 amino acids. The CDR3 loop reads CASSDSQRGTSNEQFF. CDR3 nucleotide sequence: TGTGCCAGCAGTGACTCGCAGCGGGGGACTTCTAATGAGCAGTTCTTC.

This clonotype occurred a few times. The V and J genes are TRBV27 and TRBJ2-1; TRBD1 agrees at 9 bases. V shed 2 bases and J 6 bases; nucleotides not matched to a gene: 5. CDR1 is MNHEY, CDR2 SMNVEV, per germline (reference sequence). The CDR3 totals 15 residues. CDR3 residues: CASSLGPTGGNEQFF. The CDR3 DNA follows: TGTGCCAGCAGTTTAGGCCCGACAGGGGGCAATGAGCAGTTCTTC.

The V call is TRBV5-1, the J call TRBJ1-1; 11 nucleotides match TRBD1. Germline-derived CDR1 and CDR2 are SGHRS and YFSETQ. The CDR3 covers 16 residues. V dropped 2 bases and J dropped 2; count of bases not matched to a gene: 5. The CDR3, as DNA: TGCGCCAGCAGCTTCGGGACAGGGGGTAGAAACACTGAAGCTTTCTTT. It is translated as CASSFGTGGRNTEAFF.

The chain couples TRBV9 to TRBJ2-4; 8 bases agree with TRBD2. Trimming at V came to 0 bases and at J to 4 bases, leaving 6 bases not matched to a gene. Germline-derived CDR1 and CDR2 are SGDLS and YYNGEE. This CDR3 contains 16 residues. The CDR3 nucleotides are TGTGCCAGCAGCGTAGGGTCAGCGGGGGAAAAAAACATTCAGTACTTC. Protein: CASSVGSAGEKNIQYF.

The rearrangement links TRBV7-2 to TRBJ2-1; TRBD2 matches at 8 bases. The CDR3 sequence is 15 residues long. CDR1 and CDR2 (germline): SGHTA, FQGNSA. Trimming at V came to 5 bases and at J to 3 bases, leaving 6 bases not matched to a gene. In DNA, the CDR3 is TGTGCCAGCAGCCTTAGCGGGGTCCTCTACAATGAGCAGTTCTTC. This translates into CASSLSGVLYNEQFF.

The chain joins TRBV11-1 to TRBJ2-3, with 12 bases aligning to TRBD2. J was trimmed by 3 bases and V by 4 bases; bases with no gene match: 5. Germline V gene data show CDR1 as SGHAT and CDR2 as FQDESV (reference sequence). The CDR3 consists of 16 residues. CDR3 residues: CASSSLAGGPTDTQYF. The CDR3, as DNA: TGTGCCAGCAGCTCCCTAGCGGGGGGGCCAACAGATACGCAGTATTTT. The variable domain in full, completed from reference TRBV11-1 and TRBJ2-3, reads EAEVAQSPRYKITEKSQAVAFWCDPISGHATLYWYRQILGQGPELLVQFQDESVVDDSQLPKDRFSAERLKGVDSTLKIQPAELGDSAMYLCASSSLAGGPTDTQYFGPGTRLTVL.

The genes are TRBV6-5 and TRBJ1-4; D is unclear. This CDR3 comprises 16 residues. Germline V gene lookup returns CDR1 MNHEY and CDR2 SVGAGI. The V end was cut by 0 bases, the J end by 7 bases, with 15 bases between. The CDR3 spells CASSYSIGPRAEKLFF. The CDR3 region has the DNA TGTGCCAGCAGTTACTCGATAGGACCTAGGGCTGAAAAACTGTTTTTT.

The rearrangement links TRBV3-1 to TRBJ2-2, with D unresolved. CDR1 is LGHDT, CDR2 YNNKEL, per germline (reference sequence). The length of the CDR3 is 15 residues. Trimming left V 0 bases short and J 6 bases short, with 11 bases between. The CDR3 reads CASSQDRNVPGELFF. The CDR3 bases are TGTGCCAGCAGCCAAGACAGAAACGTCCCCGGGGAGCTGTTTTTT.

This clonotype has only a few counts. The chain links TRBV6-6 to TRBJ2-2; D gene uncertain. V lost 1 base and J 6 bases, leaving 12 bases between the germline ends. There are 15 residues in the CDR3. Germline assignment: CDR1 MNHNY and CDR2 SVGAGI (reference sequence). The CDR3 here is CASSYLGTPAGELFF. For the CDR3, the DNA is TGTGCCAGCAGTTACTTGGGAACACCGGCCGGGGAGCTGTTTTTT.

The V gene is TRBV7-8, the J gene TRBJ1-5, with TRBD1 matching over 9 bases. Germline V lookup: CDR1 SGHVS, CDR2 FQNEAQ. CDR3 length: 13 amino acids. Trimming took 7 bases from V and 7 from J; bases not matched to a gene: 5. The CDR3 coding sequence is TGTGCCAGCACCGACAGGGGGGGACAGCCCCAGCATTTT. This codes for CASTDRGGQPQHF.

In this sample, this clonotype turned up a few times. This rearrangement joins TRBV12-3 or TRBV12-4 to TRBJ1-2; tentatively, D is TRBD1 (6 bases). The length of the CDR3 is 15 residues. V was pared by 1 base and J by 4 bases, with 13 bases between. CDR3 bases: TGTGCCAGCAGTTTAGGGGTGGGGGCGCTCTATGGCTACACCTTC. This sequence encodes CASSLGVGALYGYTF.

The table lists this clonotype with many counts. The gene calls are TRBV20-1 and TRBJ1-1; D call uncertain. Between the trimmed V and J ends, which lost 0 bases and 0 bases, there was a span of 11 bases. The CDR3 loop spans 15 amino acids. The germline CDR1 and CDR2 sequences are DFQATT and SNEGSKA (reference sequence). CDR3 sequence (DNA): TGCAGTGCTAGAGACCGACACCCCCTGAACACTGAAGCTTTCTTT. Its translation is CSARDRHPLNTEAFF.

A few counts support this clonotype. The CDR3 bases are TGTGCCAGCCCCCCCCGGCGTAACGTTAATGAAAAACTGTTTTTT. Its translation: CASPPRRNVNEKLFF. The V call is TRBV6-4, the J call TRBJ1-4; D uncertain. The germline gives CDR1 MRHNA, CDR2 SNTAGT. V dropped 8 bases and J dropped 4 bases, with 17 bases sitting between them. The CDR3 loop spans 15 amino acids.

This clonotype has a handful of counts. The V and J genes are TRBV3-1 and TRBJ2-1; D is possibly TRBD2 (6 bases). The CDR3 consists of 17 residues. The germline gives CDR1 LGHDT, CDR2 YNNKEL (reference sequence). Trimming left V 1 base short and J 6 bases short, with 19 bases between. CDR3 DNA: TGTGCCAGCAGCCAAGCCGCGGGACGCCGCGGGGTCAATGAGCAGTTCTTC. Translation gives CASSQAAGRRGVNEQFF.

The chain links TRBV9 to TRBJ2-3; 11 bases fit TRBD1. V shed 4 bases, J shed 0 bases, and the junction held 4 bases outside the gene matches. The germline V gene encodes CDR1 SGDLS and CDR2 YYNGEE. This CDR3 is built from 16 residues. Here the CDR3 DNA reads TGTGCCAGCAGCCCTGGACAGGGGGCTAGCACAGATACGCAGTATTTT. It codes for CASSPGQGASTDTQYF.

There are many counts of this clonotype. The chain recombines TRBV6-4 with TRBJ2-3; 11 positions agree with TRBD2. The V gene end was trimmed by 3 bases and the J gene end by 4 bases; junction bases not matched to a gene: 3. Germline loops: CDR1 MRHNA, CDR2 SNTAGT. The CDR3 length is 15 residues. The CDR3, as DNA: TGTGCCAGCAGTGAACAGACTAGCGGGGCAGATACGCAGTATTTT. Its translation is CASSEQTSGADTQYF.

This clonotype was detected only a few times. J is TRBJ2-5 and V is TRBV7-2; 8 nucleotides match TRBD2. The germline CDR1 and CDR2 sequences are SGHTA and FQGNSA. V lost 5 bases to trimming and J lost 4 bases; unmatched junction nucleotides: 9. CDR3 size: 15 residues. CDR3 protein: CASSAWASGGETQYF. Here the CDR3 DNA reads TGTGCCAGCAGCGCCTGGGCCAGCGGGGGAGAGACCCAGTACTTC.

This clonotype was counted only a few times. This chain uses TRBV4-1 with TRBJ1-2; D unresolved. This CDR3 contains 14 residues. CDR1 is MGHRA and CDR2 is YSYEKL in the germline V gene. V was clipped by 0 bases and J by 8 bases, with 13 bases between them. CDR3 DNA sequence: TGCGCCAGCAGCCAAGAAGACACTTTTGTGGGCTACACCTTC. As protein: CASSQEDTFVGYTF.

V and J are TRBV7-9 and TRBJ2-2; D is uncertain. The CDR3 loop spans 15 amino acids. Trimming removed 1 base from V and 6 bases from J, with 12 bases in between. The germline V gene has CDR1 SEHNR and CDR2 FQNEAQ (reference sequence). The CDR3 DNA is TGTGCCAGCAGCTTAGGCTTGGATGGGTCCGGGGAGCTGTTTTTT. This translates into CASSLGLDGSGELFF.